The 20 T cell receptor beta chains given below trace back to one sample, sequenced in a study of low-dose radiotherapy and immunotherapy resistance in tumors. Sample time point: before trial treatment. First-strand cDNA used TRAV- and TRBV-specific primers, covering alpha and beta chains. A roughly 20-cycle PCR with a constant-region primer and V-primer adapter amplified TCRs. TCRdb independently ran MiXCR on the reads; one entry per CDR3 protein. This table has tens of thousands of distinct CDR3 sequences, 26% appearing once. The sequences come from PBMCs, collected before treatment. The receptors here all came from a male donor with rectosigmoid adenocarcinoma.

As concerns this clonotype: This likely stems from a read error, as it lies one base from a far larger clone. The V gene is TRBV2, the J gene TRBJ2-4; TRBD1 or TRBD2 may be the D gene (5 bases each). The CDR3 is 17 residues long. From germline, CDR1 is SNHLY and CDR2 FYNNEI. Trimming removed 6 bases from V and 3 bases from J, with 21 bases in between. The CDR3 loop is CASSSVGDGLDKNIQYF. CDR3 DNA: TGTGCCAGCAGCTCAGTGGGGGACGGCCTAGACAAAAACATTCAGTACTTC.

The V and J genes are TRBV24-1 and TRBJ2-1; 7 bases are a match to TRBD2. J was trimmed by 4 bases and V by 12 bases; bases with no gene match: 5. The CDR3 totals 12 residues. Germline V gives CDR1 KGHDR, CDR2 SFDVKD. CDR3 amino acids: CASGGEYNEQFF. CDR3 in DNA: TGTGCCTCTGGGGGGGAATACAATGAGCAGTTCTTC.

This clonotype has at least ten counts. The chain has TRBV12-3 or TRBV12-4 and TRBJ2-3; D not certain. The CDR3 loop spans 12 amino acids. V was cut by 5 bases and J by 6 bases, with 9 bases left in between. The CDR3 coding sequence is TGTGCCAGCAGTCCCCCGAGCGATACGCAGTATTTT. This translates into CASSPPSDTQYF.

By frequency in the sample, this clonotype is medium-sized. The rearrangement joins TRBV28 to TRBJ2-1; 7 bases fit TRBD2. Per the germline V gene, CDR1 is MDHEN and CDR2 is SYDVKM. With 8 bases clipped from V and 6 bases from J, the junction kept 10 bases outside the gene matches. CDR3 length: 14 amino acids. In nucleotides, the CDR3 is TGTGCCAGCTACAGCGCGGGAGCTTCCAATGAGCAGTTCTTC. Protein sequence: CASYSAGASNEQFF.

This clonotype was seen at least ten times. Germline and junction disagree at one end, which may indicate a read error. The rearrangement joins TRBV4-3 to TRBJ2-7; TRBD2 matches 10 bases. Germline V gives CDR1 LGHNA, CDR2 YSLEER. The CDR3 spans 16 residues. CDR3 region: CASSQGAGGSSYEQYF. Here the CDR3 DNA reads TGCGCCAGCAGTCAAGGAGCGGGAGGGAGCTCCTACGAGCAGTACTTC.

Here the CDR3 reads CASSNEPGQVISYEQYF. CDR3 nucleotides: TGTGCCAGCAGCAACGAACCGGGACAGGTGATCTCCTACGAGCAGTACTTC. This chain connects TRBV21-1 to TRBJ2-7; the D call TRBD1 from the table was never checked on the DNA. TRBV21-1 is a recognized pseudogene. CDR3 length: 17 amino acids.

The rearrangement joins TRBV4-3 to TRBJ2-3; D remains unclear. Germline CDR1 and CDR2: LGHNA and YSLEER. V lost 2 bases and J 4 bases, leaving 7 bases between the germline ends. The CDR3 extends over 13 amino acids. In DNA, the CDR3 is TGCGCCAGCAGCCAACTTGGGGCAGATACGCAGTATTTT. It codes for CASSQLGADTQYF.

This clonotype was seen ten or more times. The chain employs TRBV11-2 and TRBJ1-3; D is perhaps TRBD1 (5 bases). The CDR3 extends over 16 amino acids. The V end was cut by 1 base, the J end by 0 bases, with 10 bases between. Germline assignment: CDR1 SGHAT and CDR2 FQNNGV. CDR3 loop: CASSLGGDGSGNTIYF. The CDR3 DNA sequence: TGTGCCAGCAGCTTAGGGGGGGACGGCTCTGGAAACACCATATATTTT.

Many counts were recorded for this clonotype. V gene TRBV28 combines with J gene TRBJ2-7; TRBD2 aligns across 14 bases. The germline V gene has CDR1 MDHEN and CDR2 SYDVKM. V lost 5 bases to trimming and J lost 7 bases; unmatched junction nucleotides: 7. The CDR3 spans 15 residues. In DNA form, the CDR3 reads TGTGCCAGCAGTAGACTAGCGGGAGGGCCGGGGGAGCAGTACTTC. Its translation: CASSRLAGGPGEQYF.

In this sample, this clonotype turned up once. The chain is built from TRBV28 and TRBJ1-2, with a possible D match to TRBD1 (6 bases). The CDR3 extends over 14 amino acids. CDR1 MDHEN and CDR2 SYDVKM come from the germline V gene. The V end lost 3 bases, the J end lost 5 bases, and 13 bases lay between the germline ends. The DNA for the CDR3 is TGTGCCAGCAGTTTTAGTTCGGGACATTATGGCTACACCTTC. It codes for CASSFSSGHYGYTF.

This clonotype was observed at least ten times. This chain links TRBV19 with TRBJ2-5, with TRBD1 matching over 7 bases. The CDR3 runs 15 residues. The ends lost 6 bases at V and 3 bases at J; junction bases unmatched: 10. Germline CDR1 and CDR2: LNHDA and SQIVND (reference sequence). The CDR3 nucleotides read TGTGCCAGTAGCAGCTCCTCAGGGGGAAAAGAGACCCAGTACTTC. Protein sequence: CASSSSSGGKETQYF.

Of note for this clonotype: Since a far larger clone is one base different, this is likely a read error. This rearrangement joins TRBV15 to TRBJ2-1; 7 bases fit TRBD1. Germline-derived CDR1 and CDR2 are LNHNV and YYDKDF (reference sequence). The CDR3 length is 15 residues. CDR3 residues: CATGRSRQGGETQFF. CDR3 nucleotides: TGTGCCACCGGCAGATCAAGACAGGGTGGAGAGACCCAGTTCTTC. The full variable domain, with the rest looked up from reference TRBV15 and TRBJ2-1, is DAMVIQNPRYQVTQFGKPVTLSCSQTLNHNVMYWYQQKSSQAPKLLFHYYDKDFNNEADTPDNFQSRRPNTSFCFLDIRSPGLGDTAMYLCATGRSRQGGETQFFGPGTRLTVL.

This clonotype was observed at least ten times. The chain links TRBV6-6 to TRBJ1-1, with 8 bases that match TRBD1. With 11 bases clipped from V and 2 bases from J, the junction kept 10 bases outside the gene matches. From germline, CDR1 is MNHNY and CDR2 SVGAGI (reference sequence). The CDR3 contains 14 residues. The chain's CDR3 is CAVEQGGHNTEAFF. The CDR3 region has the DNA TGTGCCGTCGAACAGGGGGGTCACAACACTGAAGCTTTCTTT.

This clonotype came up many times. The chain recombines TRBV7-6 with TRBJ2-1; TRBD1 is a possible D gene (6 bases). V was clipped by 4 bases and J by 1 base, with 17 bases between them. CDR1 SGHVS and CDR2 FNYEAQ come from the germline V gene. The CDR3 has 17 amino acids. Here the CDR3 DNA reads TGTGCCAGCAGCTCCCCATTACAGGGAGCGTCCTACAATGAGCAGTTCTTC. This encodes CASSSPLQGASYNEQFF.

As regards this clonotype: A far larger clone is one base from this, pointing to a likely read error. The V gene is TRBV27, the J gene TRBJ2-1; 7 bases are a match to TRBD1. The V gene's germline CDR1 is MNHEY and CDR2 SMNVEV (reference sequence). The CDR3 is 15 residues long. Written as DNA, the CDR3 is TGTGCCTGCAGTCCAGGGGGTAGGGGTGATCATGAGCAGTTCTTC. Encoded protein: CACSPGGRGDHEQFF.

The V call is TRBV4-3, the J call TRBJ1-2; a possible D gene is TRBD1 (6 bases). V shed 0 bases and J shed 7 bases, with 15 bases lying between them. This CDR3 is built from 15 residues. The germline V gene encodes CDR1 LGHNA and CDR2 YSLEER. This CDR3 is CASSQDLLGGVGYTF. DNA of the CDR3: TGCGCCAGCAGCCAAGATCTTCTGGGGGGCGTTGGCTACACCTTC.

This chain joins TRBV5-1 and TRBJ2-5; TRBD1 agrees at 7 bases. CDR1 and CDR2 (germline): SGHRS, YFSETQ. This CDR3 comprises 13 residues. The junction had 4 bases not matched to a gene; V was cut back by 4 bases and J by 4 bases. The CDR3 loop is CASSPGQVETQYF. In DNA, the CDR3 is TGCGCCAGCAGCCCAGGACAGGTAGAGACCCAGTACTTC. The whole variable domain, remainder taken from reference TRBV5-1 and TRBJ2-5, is KAGVTQTPRYLIKTRGQQVTLSCSPISGHRSVSWYQQTPGQGLQFLFEYFSETQRNKGNFPGRFSGRQFSNSRSEMNVSTLELGDSALYLCASSPGQVETQYFGPGTRLLVL.

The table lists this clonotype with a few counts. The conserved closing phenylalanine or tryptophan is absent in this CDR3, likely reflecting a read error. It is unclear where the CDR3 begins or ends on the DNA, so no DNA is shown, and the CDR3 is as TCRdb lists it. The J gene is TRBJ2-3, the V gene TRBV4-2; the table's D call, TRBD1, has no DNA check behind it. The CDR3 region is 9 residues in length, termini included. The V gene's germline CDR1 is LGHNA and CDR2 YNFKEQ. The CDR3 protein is CASSLKGDL.

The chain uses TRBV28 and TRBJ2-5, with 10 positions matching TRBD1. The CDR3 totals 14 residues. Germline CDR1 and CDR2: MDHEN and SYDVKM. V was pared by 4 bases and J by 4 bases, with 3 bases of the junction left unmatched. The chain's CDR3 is CASSSTGGLETQYF. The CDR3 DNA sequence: TGTGCCAGCAGTTCGACAGGGGGCCTAGAGACCCAGTACTTC.

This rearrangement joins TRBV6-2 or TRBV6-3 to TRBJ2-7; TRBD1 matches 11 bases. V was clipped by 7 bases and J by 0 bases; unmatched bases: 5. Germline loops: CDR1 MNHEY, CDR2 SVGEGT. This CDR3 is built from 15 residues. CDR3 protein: CASKKDRGPSYEQYF. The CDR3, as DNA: TGTGCCAGCAAGAAGGACAGGGGGCCCTCCTACGAGCAGTACTTC.